This T cell receptor beta chain was sequenced during a study of human T cells and chemical hapten exposure (dated by TCRdb to the early 2020s). A note on the overall study: For sensitization, 2% DPC in acetone was applied to a roughly 2 cm by roughly 2 cm area of upper inner arm skin. Blood was sampled from patients pre-sensitization (week 0) and at 2, 6 and about 24 weeks after DPC sensitization. The libraries were sequenced as a pool, and the TCR yield per sample differed mostly because of small variations in library volumes within the pool. Patients additionally received weekly therapeutic DPC doses to the scalp throughout the roughly 23-week study period. Blood for TCR sequencing was provided by twenty-nine alopecia patients at one to four time points (pre-sensitization, 2, 6 and 24 weeks). Patch testing was done on the upper back using Finn chambers containing 0.01% DPC, and results were scored after 6 days according to International Contact Dermatitis Research Group standards. The mostly female patient cohort included alopecia areata with under or over 50% scalp involvement, alopecia totalis and alopecia universalis. This study followed changes in the peripheral blood TCR repertoire in vivo during primary and secondary sensitization of alopecia patients to the hapten diphenylcyclopropenone (DPC).

The label giving this sample's time point can be read as: pre-sensitization, week 0. The treatment or condition label, read with the paper, signifies: therapeutic diphenylcyclopropenone sensitization with weekly scalp DPC. Blood at each patch-test visit was drawn before the patch test was applied. Patients were considered eligible if aged 18 to 70, diagnosed with alopecia and deemed suitable for DPC therapy, and patients were excluded if pregnant. Total RNA was extracted from unfractionated whole blood collected in Tempus Blood RNA tubes. Receptors were amplified or captured by RACE. Data came from a NextSeq 500. During library preparation, unique molecular identifiers were attached to individual cDNA molecules so that TCRs could be counted in a quantitative, reproducible way. Each blood RNA sample was used to sequence both TCR alpha and TCR beta chains. Under the source paper's analysis protocol: The median number of TCRs per sample was 90,000 to 100,000, ranging from about 23,224 to 690,600. The Decombinator software suite was used to annotate V, J and CDR3 in the TCR reads. For PS versus PT1 abundance plots, all samples were subsampled to the same number of TCRs (28,000). TCRs were defined as expanded if absent before sensitization and observed at least eight times at the 2-week time point. Starting from the raw public reads, TCRdb applied fastp trimming at Q25, assembled clones with MiXCR and retained in-frame beta chains. Every CDR3 protein is listed once, alongside the most common genes and DNA of its rows. These V and J calls derive from TCRdb rather than the authors' analysis. In this sample the table shows about 46,000 distinct CDR3 sequences, about 9% of which occur a single time. The top ten hold 14% of the sample.

This clonotype came up many times. Its recognized antigen is unknown. No base qualities exist here, and no much larger clone lies one base off it. Reading from cysteine to phenylalanine, the CDR3 counts 14 amino acids. The DNA shown is the 42-base CDR3, in frame from base 1. Relative to germline, V is 4 bases shorter and J is 3 bases shorter, with 13 bases between their ends. CDR1 LGHNA and CDR2 YNFKEQ are derived from the germline V gene. Results the study describes overall, beyond this receptor: Because all patients had alopecia, a presumed autoimmune disease, the immune response of the patients might differ from that of healthy individuals. After repeated subsampling, the strength of the expansion versus patch-test correlation and the threshold at which it became significant changed. The number of TCRs above 1 in 1000 frequency did not change with DPC sensitization; there was no evidence of global repertoire structure alterations. Significantly more large CDR3 similarity clusters were formed by expanded TCRs than by pre-sensitization or healthy control sets, consistent with antigen-driven responses. Patch test score correlated positively with the number of PT1 expanded TCRs, reaching significance at thresholds 8, 16 and 32 but not at 4.

The specimen was whole blood, collected in connection with sensitization to the hapten diphenylcyclopropenone (DPC). Here the chain combines TRBV4-2 and TRBJ2-7; the D gene is perhaps TRBD2, from 5 matching bases. The TCR comes from a woman aged 40-49 years with alopecia areata. Some clones in this sample may be carry-over from other donors' samples. The CDR3 has the sequence CASSPVGADYEQYF. In nucleotides, the sequence is TGTGCCAGCAGCCCGGTCGGAGCGGACTACGAGCAGTACTTC.